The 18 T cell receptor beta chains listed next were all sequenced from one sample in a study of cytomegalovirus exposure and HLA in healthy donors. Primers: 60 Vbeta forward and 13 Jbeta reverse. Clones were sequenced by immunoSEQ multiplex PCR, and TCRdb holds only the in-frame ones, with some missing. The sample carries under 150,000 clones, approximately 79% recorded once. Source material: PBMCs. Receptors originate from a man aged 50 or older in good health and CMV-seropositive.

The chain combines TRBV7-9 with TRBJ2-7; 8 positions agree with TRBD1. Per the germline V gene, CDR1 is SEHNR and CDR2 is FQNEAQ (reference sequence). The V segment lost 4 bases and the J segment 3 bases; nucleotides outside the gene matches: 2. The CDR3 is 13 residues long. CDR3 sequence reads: CASSSTGGYEQYF. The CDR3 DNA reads TGTGCCAGCAGCTCCACAGGGGGCTACGAGCAGTACTTC.

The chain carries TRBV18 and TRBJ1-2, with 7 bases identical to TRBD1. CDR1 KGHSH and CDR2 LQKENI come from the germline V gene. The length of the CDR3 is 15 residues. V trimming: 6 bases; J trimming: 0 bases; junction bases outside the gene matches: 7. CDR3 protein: CASSLGTDANYGYTF. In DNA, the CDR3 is TGTGCCAGCTCTCTCGGGACAGATGCTAACTATGGCTACACCTTC.

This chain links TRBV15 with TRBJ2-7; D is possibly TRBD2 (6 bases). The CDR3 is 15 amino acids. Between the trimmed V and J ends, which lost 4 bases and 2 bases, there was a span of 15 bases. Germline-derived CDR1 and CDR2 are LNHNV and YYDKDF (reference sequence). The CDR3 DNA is TGTGCCACCAGCAAAGATAGCGGATTCACCTACGAGCAGTACTTC. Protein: CATSKDSGFTYEQYF.

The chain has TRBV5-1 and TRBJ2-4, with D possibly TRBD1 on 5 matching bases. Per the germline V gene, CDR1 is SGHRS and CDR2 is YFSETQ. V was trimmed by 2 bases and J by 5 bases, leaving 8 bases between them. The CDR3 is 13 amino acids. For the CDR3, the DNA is TGCGCCAGCAGCTTAGAAGGGGAAAACATTCAGTACTTC. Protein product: CASSLEGENIQYF.

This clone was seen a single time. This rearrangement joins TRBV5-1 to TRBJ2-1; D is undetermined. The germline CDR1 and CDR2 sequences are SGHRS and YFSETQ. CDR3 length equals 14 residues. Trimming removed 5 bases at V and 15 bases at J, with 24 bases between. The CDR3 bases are TGCGCCAGCAGTCCCTCAAACTCTCTAGAGTTGTCGTTCTTC. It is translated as CASSPSNSLELSFF.

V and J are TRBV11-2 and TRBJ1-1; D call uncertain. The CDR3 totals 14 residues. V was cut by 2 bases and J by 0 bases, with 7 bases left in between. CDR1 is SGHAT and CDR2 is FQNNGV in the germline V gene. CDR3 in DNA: TGTGCCAGCAGCTTACATTCAATGAACACTGAAGCTTTCTTT. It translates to CASSLHSMNTEAFF.

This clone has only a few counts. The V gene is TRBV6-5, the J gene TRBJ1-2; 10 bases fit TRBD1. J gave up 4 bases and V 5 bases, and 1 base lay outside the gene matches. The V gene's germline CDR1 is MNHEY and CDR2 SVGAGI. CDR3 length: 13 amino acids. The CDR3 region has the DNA TGTGCCAGCAGTGGGACAGGGGCCTATGGCTACACCTTC. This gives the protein CASSGTGAYGYTF.

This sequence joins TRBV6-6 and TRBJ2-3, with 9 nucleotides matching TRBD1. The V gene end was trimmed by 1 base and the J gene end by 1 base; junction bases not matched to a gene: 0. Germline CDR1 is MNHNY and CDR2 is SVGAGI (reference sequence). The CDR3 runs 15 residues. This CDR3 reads CASSYWDRGTDTQYF. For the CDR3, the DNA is TGTGCCAGCAGTTACTGGGACAGGGGCACAGATACGCAGTATTTT.

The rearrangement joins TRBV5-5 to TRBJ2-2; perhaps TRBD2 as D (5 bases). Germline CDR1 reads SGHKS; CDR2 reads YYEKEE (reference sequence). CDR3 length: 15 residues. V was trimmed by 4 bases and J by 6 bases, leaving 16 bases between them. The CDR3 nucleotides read TGTGCCAGCAGCCGTGCGACCCGGGAACCCGGGGAGCTGTTTTTT. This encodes CASSRATREPGELFF.

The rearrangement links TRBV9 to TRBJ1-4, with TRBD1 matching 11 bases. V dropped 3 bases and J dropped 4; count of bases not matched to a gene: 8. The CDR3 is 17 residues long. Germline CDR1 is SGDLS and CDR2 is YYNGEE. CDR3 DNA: TGTGCCAGCAGCGCTTCCGGGACAGGGGGGAGTAATGAAAAACTGTTTTTT. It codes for CASSASGTGGSNEKLFF.

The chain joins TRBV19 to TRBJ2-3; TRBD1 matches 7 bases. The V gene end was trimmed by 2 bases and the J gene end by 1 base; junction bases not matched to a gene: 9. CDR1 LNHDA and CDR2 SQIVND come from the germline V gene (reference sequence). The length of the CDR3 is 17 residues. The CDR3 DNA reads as TGTGCCAGTAGTATAATGGGAAGGGGGCCTGGCACAGATACGCAGTATTTT. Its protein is CASSIMGRGPGTDTQYF.

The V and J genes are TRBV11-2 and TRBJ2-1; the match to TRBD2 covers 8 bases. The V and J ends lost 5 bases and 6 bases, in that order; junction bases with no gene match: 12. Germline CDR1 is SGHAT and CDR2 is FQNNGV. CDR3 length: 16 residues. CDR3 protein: CASSAGVRGGRNEQFF. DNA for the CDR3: TGTGCCAGCAGCGCAGGGGTACGGGGGGGCCGCAATGAGCAGTTCTTC.

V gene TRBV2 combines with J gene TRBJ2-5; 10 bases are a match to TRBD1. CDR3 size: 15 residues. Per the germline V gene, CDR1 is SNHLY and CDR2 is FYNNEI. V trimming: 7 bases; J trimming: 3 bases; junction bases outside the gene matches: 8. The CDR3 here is CASKRDRGPEETQYF. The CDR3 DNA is TGTGCCAGCAAAAGAGACAGGGGGCCCGAAGAGACCCAGTACTTC. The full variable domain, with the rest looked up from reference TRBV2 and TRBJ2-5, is EPEVTQTPSHQVTQMGQEVILRCVPISNHLYFYWYRQILGQKVEFLVSFYNNEISEKSEIFDDQFSVERPDGSNFTLKIRSTKLEDSAMYFCASKRDRGPEETQYFGPGTRLLVL.

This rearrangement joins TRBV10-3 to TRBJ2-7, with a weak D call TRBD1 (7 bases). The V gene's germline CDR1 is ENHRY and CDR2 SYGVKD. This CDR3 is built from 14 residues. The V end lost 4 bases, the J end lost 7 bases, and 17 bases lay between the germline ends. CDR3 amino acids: CAISVDRVAGEQYF. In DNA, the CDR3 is TGTGCCATCAGTGTTGACAGGGTGGCGGGAGAGCAGTACTTC.

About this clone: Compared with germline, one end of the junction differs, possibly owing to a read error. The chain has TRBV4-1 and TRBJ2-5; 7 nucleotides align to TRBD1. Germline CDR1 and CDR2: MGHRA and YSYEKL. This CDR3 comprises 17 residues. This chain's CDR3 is CASSQGTGLKRQGTQYF. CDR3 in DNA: TGCGCCAGCAGCCAAGGGACAGGACTCAAGCGCCAAGGGACCCAGTACTTC.

The CDR3 sequence is CATSGGGYDEKLFF. The CDR3 nucleotides read TGTGCCACCTCGGGAGGGGGTTATGATGAAAAACTGTTTTTT. The chain has TRBV5-5 and TRBJ1-4; D is perhaps TRBD1 (6 bases). The CDR3 covers 14 residues. Per germline, CDR1 SGHKS and CDR2 YYEKEE (reference sequence). V was clipped by 9 bases and J by 6 bases, with 18 bases between them. The whole variable domain, remainder taken from reference TRBV5-5 and TRBJ1-4, is DAGVTQSPTHLIKTRGQQVTLRCSPISGHKSVSWYQQVLGQGPQFIFQYYEKEERGRGNFPDRFSARQFPNYSSELNVNALLLGDSALYLCATSGGGYDEKLFFGSGTQLSVL.

CDR3 in amino acids: CASGLVPGLADDNEQFF. Here the CDR3 DNA reads TGTGCTAGTGGTTTGGTACCCGGACTAGCGGACGACAATGAGCAGTTCTTC. The chain recombines TRBV12-5 with TRBJ2-1; 10 nucleotides match TRBD2. Per the germline V gene, CDR1 is LGHNT and CDR2 is FRNRAP. V gave up 0 bases and J gave up 5 bases; unmatched junction bases: 7. The CDR3 is made up of 17 amino acids.

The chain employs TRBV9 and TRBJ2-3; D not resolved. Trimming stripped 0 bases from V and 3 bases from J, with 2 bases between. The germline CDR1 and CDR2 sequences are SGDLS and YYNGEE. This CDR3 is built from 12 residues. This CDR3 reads CASSVATDTQYF. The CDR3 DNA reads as TGTGCCAGCAGCGTAGCAACAGATACGCAGTATTTT.